Below, 10 T cell receptor beta chains from the same sample are listed, as sequenced in a study of blood T cells in healthy people across ages. A second roughly 7 to 12 cycle PCR used barcoded and J-beta primers. TCRdb reprocessed the 5' RACE reads with MiXCR, giving one entry per CDR3 protein. Here the sample spans about 510,000 distinct CDR3 sequences, over 25% being singletons. These same data were also listed under a study on T cells of mothers and their children.

Sequences were obtained from blood. The source is a boy between 2 and 10 years old in good health.

In this sample, this clonotype turned up once. The chain is built from TRBV5-1 and TRBJ1-4; 9 bases are shared with TRBD1. This CDR3 has 14 residues. CDR1 and CDR2 (germline): SGHRS, YFSETQ. V shed 4 bases, J shed 6 bases, and the junction held 4 bases outside the gene matches. DNA for the CDR3: TGCGCCAGCAGCACAGGGGGCGGAGATGAAAAACTGTTTTTT. Protein: CASSTGGGDEKLFF.

This clonotype was seen only a few times. V gene TRBV6-5 combines with J gene TRBJ2-3, with TRBD2 matching 12 bases. V lost 0 bases, J lost 1 base, and 8 bases stayed unmatched. CDR1 is MNHEY and CDR2 is SVGAGI in the germline V gene. This CDR3 contains 19 residues. The CDR3 loop is CASSYSPSGGASGTDTQYF. In DNA form, the CDR3 reads TGTGCCAGCAGTTACTCGCCTAGCGGGGGGGCCTCTGGCACAGATACGCAGTATTTT.

There are a few counts of this clonotype. The chain recombines TRBV12-3 or TRBV12-4 with TRBJ2-1, with 11 bases fitting TRBD2. With the DNA end fitting TRBJ2-5 better, the J assignment may be wrong. The CDR3 runs 15 residues. CDR3 DNA: TGTGCCAGCGGGGGGGGGACTAGCGGACAAGAGACCCAGTACTTC. It specifies CASGGGTSGQETQYF.

The chain has TRBV5-4 and TRBJ2-1; D unclear. The CDR3 covers 15 residues. Germline assignment: CDR1 SGHNT and CDR2 YYREEE (reference sequence). V shed 1 base and J shed 4 bases, with 12 bases lying between them. The CDR3: CASSLNGYIYNEQFF. In DNA form, the CDR3 reads TGTGCCAGCAGCTTGAACGGGTATATATACAATGAGCAGTTCTTC.

The CDR3 DNA follows: TGTGCCAGCTCAGCAGCAGGGGAAGAAAAACTGTTTTTT. Protein: CASSAAGEEKLFF. The chain is built from TRBV18 and TRBJ1-4, with D perhaps matching TRBD1 (6 bases). The CDR3 has 13 amino acids. V lost 5 bases, J lost 8 bases, and 12 bases lay in between. CDR1 and CDR2 (germline): KGHSH, LQKENI.

This clonotype was seen a handful of times. This rearrangement joins TRBV2 to TRBJ2-7, with a weak D call TRBD1 (6 bases). V was cut by 2 bases and J by 2 bases, with 19 bases left in between. Germline lookup yields CDR1 SNHLY and CDR2 FYNNEI. The CDR3 has 17 amino acids. CDR3 sequence reads: CASSERGHLSSAYEQYF. In nucleotides, the CDR3 is TGTGCCAGCAGTGAAAGGGGACACCTATCCTCCGCCTACGAGCAGTACTTC.

The chain joins TRBV7-8 to TRBJ2-3; the D gene could be TRBD1 or TRBD2 (5 bases each). CDR1 and CDR2 from the germline V gene are SGHVS and FQNEAQ. The CDR3 is 14 residues long. V gave up 5 bases and J gave up 3 bases, with 12 bases separating them. The CDR3 spells CASSPEWGTDTQYF. CDR3 in DNA: TGTGCCAGCAGCCCAGAGTGGGGGACAGATACGCAGTATTTT.

This clonotype was recorded a few times. The chain couples TRBV10-3 to TRBJ2-7, with 10 bases fitting TRBD1. The CDR3 length is 15 residues. Germline trimming cut 4 bases from V and 5 bases from J; bases unmatched to any gene: 8. CDR1 is ENHRY, CDR2 SYGVKD, per germline. This chain's CDR3 is CAISVSRDRGHEQYF. In DNA, the CDR3 is TGTGCCATCAGTGTTTCCCGGGACAGGGGTCACGAGCAGTACTTC.

The chain has TRBV20-1 and TRBJ2-5; 7 bases line up with TRBD1. The DNA matches TRBJ2-1 better at its end, which makes the J call doubtful. This CDR3 has 14 amino acids. CDR1 and CDR2 from the germline V gene are DFQATT and SNEGSKA (reference sequence). CDR3 sequence: CSATKGAGYNEQFF. As DNA, the CDR3 is TGCAGTGCTACGAAGGGGGCAGGCTACAATGAGCAGTTCTTC.

V usage is TRBV9 and J usage is TRBJ1-6; a possible D gene is TRBD1 (6 bases). Germline V gives CDR1 SGDLS, CDR2 YYNGEE. The length of the CDR3 is 15 residues. Trimming shortened V by 0 bases and J by 8 bases, and 12 bases separated the two germline ends. This CDR3 reads CASSVAQGEDSPLHF. DNA of the CDR3: TGTGCCAGCAGCGTAGCACAGGGAGAGGATTCACCCCTCCACTTT.